This T cell receptor (beta chain) came from a study of blood T cell repertoires in COVID-19. Original processing notes: Estimation of nucleated cell counts relied on the amplification of reference gene primers. Profiling relied on immunoSEQ multiplex PCR, and the TCRdb table lists in-frame clones only, not all of them. For V, J and clone size, that table is used; D and trimming come from the DNA. The sample shows 55,000 to 80,000 clones, approximately 89% of them seen only once. Per germline, CDR1 SGHDN and CDR2 FVKESK. The CDR3 runs to 13 residues. V was clipped by 0 bases and J by 7 bases, with 9 bases between them.

Sequencing input: peripheral blood. This clonotype was obtained from a man aged 50 to 59 with active COVID-19. This chain joins TRBV14 and TRBJ1-2; D ambiguous. CDR3 DNA sequence: TGTGCCAGCAGCCAAGATCGGGTGGGTGGCTACACCTTC. Protein: CASSQDRVGGYTF.